The source of this T cell receptor beta chain is a study of blood T cells in healthy people across ages. CDR3 size: 15 residues. From germline, CDR1 is MGHRA and CDR2 YSYEKL. J was trimmed by 0 bases and V by 1 base; bases with no gene match: 2. Sample-barcoded 5' priming and a J-beta primer mix drove a second PCR of roughly 6 to 12 cycles. TCRdb re-derived calls from the 5' RACE reads in MiXCR, one entry per CDR3 protein. The table includes around 940,000 distinct CDR3 sequences, approximately 50% detected once. Sequenced sample: blood. J is TRBJ1-1 and V is TRBV4-1; 7 nucleotides match TRBD1. The receptor comes from a woman in her sixties or seventies in good health. CDR3 nucleotides: TGCGCCAGCAGCCAAGCGCAGGGGGTGAACACTGAAGCTTTCTTT. Its translation is CASSQAQGVNTEAFF.